These T cell receptor beta chains were read from a single sample in a study of control samples from healthy donors and cancer patients. The protocol was immunoSEQ multiplex PCR, while the TCRdb copy is restricted to in-frame clones and leaves out a portion. The data hold 18,000 or so clones, with about 82% observed a single time. The sequencing sample was made of PBMCs. Receptors originate from a woman aged 65 to 85 with colorectal cancer. Each CDR3 is given with its conserved first and last residue. D genes are given only for firm matches. Clone size is shown for a subset of rows, as once, few, many or a class of expanded clone.

D gene | CDR3 length | J gene | clone size | V gene | CDR3 protein | CDR3 DNA
. | 15 | TRBJ2-5 | once | TRBV7-9 | CASSYTWSAEETQYF | TGTGCCAGCAGCTACACTTGGTCCGCCGAAGAGACCCAGTACTTC
. | 17 | TRBJ2-6 | . | TRBV5-4 | CASNGLTQTSGANVLTF | TGTGCCAGCAACGGACTCACACAAACTTCTGGGGCCAACGTCCTGACTTTC
. | 13 | TRBJ1-4 | . | TRBV2 | CASNDWSNEKLFF | TGTGCCAGCAACGACTGGTCAAATGAAAAACTGTTTTTT
. | 15 | TRBJ1-1 | . | TRBV19 | CASSIARGWTNEAFF | TGTGCCAGTAGTATAGCAAGGGGTTGGACGAATGAAGCTTTCTTT
TRBD1 | 14 | TRBJ1-2 | . | TRBV27 | CASSFRQGTYGYTF | TGTGCCAGCAGTTTCAGACAGGGAACCTATGGCTACACCTTC
TRBD1 | 13 | TRBJ2-5 | . | TRBV30 | CAWSETGSETQYF | TGTGCCTGGAGTGAGACAGGGTCCGAGACCCAGTACTTC
. | 12 | TRBJ1-2 | . | TRBV29-1 | CSVESTGRGYTF | TGCAGCGTTGAATCGACGGGGAGAGGCTACACCTTC
. | 13 | TRBJ1-1 | once | TRBV28 | CASSFEGNTEAFF | TGTGCCAGCAGTTTTGAAGGGAACACTGAAGCTTTCTTT
TRBD1 | 14 | TRBJ2-5 | . | TRBV7-3 | CASSSNRGAETQYF | TGTGCCAGCAGCTCGAACAGGGGAGCGGAGACCCAGTACTTC
. | 13 | TRBJ2-7 | . | TRBV5-1 | CASSLVMKTEQYF | TGCGCCAGCAGCTTGGTGATGAAAACTGAGCAGTACTTC
. | 13 | TRBJ1-5 | . | TRBV6-5 | CASTGRGGQPQHF | TGTGCCAGCACGGGCAGGGGCGGTCAGCCCCAGCATTTT
. | 13 | TRBJ2-2 | . | TRBV6-5 | CASNLANTGELFF | TGTGCCAGCAACCTAGCGAACACCGGGGAGCTGTTTTTT
. | 13 | TRBJ2-1 | . | TRBV6-2/TRBV6-3 | CASSRREYNEQFF | TGTGCCAGCAGCCGGCGGGAATACAATGAGCAGTTCTTC
. | 14 | TRBJ2-1 | . | TRBV24-1 | CATSDLDVYNEQFF | TGTGCCACCAGTGATCTAGACGTGTACAATGAGCAGTTCTTC
. | 13 | TRBJ1-1 | few | TRBV18 | CASSSGQNTEAFF | TGTGCCAGCTCATCGGGACAGAACACTGAAGCTTTCTTT
. | 12 | TRBJ2-5 | . | TRBV5-1 | CASLGPEETQYF | TGCGCCAGCCTCGGGCCCGAAGAGACCCAGTACTTC
. | 15 | TRBJ2-5 | . | TRBV4-2 | CASSQEVGSAPRRYF | TGTGCCAGCAGCCAAGAAGTGGGCTCAGCCCCCCGCCGTTACTTC
. | 14 | TRBJ1-3 | once | TRBV7-3 | CASRLTRTGNTIYF | TGTGCCAGCAGACTCACACGAACTGGAAACACCATATATTTT
. | 11 | TRBJ1-3 | . | TRBV5-1 | CASSLGDTIYF | TGCGCCAGCAGCTTGGGTGACACCATATATTTT
. | 15 | TRBJ2-3 | . | TRBV19 | CASSITGGRTDTQYF | TGTGCCAGTAGTATAACTGGGGGGCGCACAGATACGCAGTATTTT
TRBD2 | 13 | TRBJ2-3 | few | TRBV19 | CASNSGVTDTQYF | TGTGCCAGTAACAGCGGGGTCACAGATACGCAGTATTTT
. | 12 | TRBJ2-7 | once | TRBV6-6 | CASSPSSYEQYF | TGTGCCAGCAGCCCGAGCTCCTACGAGCAGTACTTC
TRBD2 | 18 | TRBJ2-1 | . | TRBV7-8 | CASSRTFLAGGRLVEQFF | TGTGCCAGCAGCCGAACCTTCCTAGCGGGAGGCCGGTTGGTCGAGCAGTTCTTC
. | 16 | TRBJ2-4 | once | TRBV25-1 | CASSEFGEGAKNIQYF | TGTGCCAGCAGTGAATTCGGGGAAGGGGCCAAAAACATTCAGTACTTC
TRBD1 | 16 | TRBJ1-2 | . | TRBV11-3 | CASSFVTGRNYYGYTF | TGTGCCAGCAGCTTCGTGACAGGGCGGAATTACTATGGCTACACCTTC
TRBD2 | 18 | TRBJ2-1 | . | TRBV9 | CASSSMTSGKSSYNEQFF | TGTGCCAGCAGCTCGATGACTAGCGGAAAAAGCTCCTACAATGAGCAGTTCTTC
. | 15 | TRBJ1-6 | once | TRBV3-1/TRBV3-2 | CASSQEASYNSPLHF | TGTGCCAGCAGCCAAGAGGCGAGTTATAATTCACCCCTCCACTTT
TRBD2 | 15 | TRBJ2-4 | . | TRBV3-1/TRBV3-2 | CASSLPAGGQNIQYF | TGTGCCAGCAGCCTTCCCGCGGGGGGGCAAAACATTCAGTACTTC
TRBD2 | 17 | TRBJ2-1 | . | TRBV5-6 | CASSATGTSGSRHEQFF | TGTGCCAGCAGCGCTACCGGGACTAGCGGGAGCCGGCACGAGCAGTTCTTC
. | 14 | TRBJ1-2 | . | TRBV19 | CASTPREGDYGYTF | TGTGCCAGTACCCCGCGGGAGGGCGACTATGGCTACACCTTC
. | 12 | TRBJ2-7 | once | TRBV6-5 | CASSYNSYEQYF | TGTGCCAGCAGTTACAACTCCTACGAGCAGTACTTC
. | 12 | TRBJ2-7 | once | TRBV7-2 | CASSPQYYEQYF | TGTGCCAGCAGCCCTCAGTACTACGAGCAGTACTTC
. | 17 | TRBJ2-1 | . | TRBV4-3 | CASSQDGGIKGVNEQFF | TGCGCCAGCAGCCAAGATGGAGGCATCAAAGGTGTGAATGAGCAGTTCTTC
TRBD1 | 16 | TRBJ2-7 | once | TRBV11-3 | CASSKRGGTGRNEQYF | TGTGCCAGCAGCAAACGGGGTGGGACAGGGAGGAACGAGCAGTACTTC
TRBD1 | 18 | TRBJ2-4 | . | TRBV5-5 | CASSLYGPGQAIKNIQYF | TGTGCCAGCAGCTTGTACGGACCCGGACAGGCAATAAAAAACATTCAGTACTTC
. | 12 | TRBJ1-5 | few | TRBV12-3/TRBV12-4 | CASSREDQPQHF | TGTGCCAGCAGTCGGGAGGATCAGCCCCAGCATTTT
TRBD1 | 13 | TRBJ2-7 | few | TRBV6-2/TRBV6-3 | CASSPGTGGREYF | TGTGCCAGCAGCCCCGGGACAGGGGGAAGGGAGTACTTC
TRBD1 | 13 | TRBJ1-2 | . | TRBV5-1 | CASSLDRGNGYTF | TGCGCCAGCAGCTTGGACAGGGGGAATGGCTACACCTTC
. | 13 | TRBJ1-2 | . | TRBV5-4 | CASSLVGTYGYTF | TGTGCCAGCAGCTTGGTGGGGACCTATGGCTACACCTTC
TRBD1 | 16 | TRBJ2-3 | . | TRBV19 | CASSRQGRSFGDTQYF | TGTGCCAGTAGTAGACAGGGACGATCTTTTGGAGATACGCAGTATTTT
TRBD1 | 15 | TRBJ1-2 | . | TRBV27 | CASSLGQGVGYGYTF | TGTGCCAGCAGTTTGGGTCAGGGGGTGGGCTATGGCTACACCTTC
TRBD1 | 14 | TRBJ1-5 | . | TRBV28 | CASSRTGGGQPQHF | TGTGCCAGCAGCCGCACAGGGGGGGGTCAGCCCCAGCATTTT
TRBD2 | 14 | TRBJ2-5 | . | TRBV10-3 | CAISDLAGKETQYF | TGTGCCATCAGTGACCTAGCGGGCAAAGAGACCCAGTACTTC
. | 19 | TRBJ1-2 | . | TRBV19 | CASSIWDTGLEEVNYGYTF | TGTGCCAGTAGTATATGGGACACCGGGCTAGAAGAGGTCAACTATGGCTACACCTTC
. | 11 | TRBJ1-1 | . | TRBV2 | CASSLLTEAFF | TGTGCCAGCAGTCTCCTTACTGAAGCTTTCTTT
. | 18 | TRBJ2-5 | . | TRBV6-6 | CASSPSEGWPEERETQYF | TGTGCCAGCAGTCCGTCGGAGGGGTGGCCAGAGGAACGAGAGACCCAGTACTTC
. | 15 | TRBJ2-1 | once | TRBV11-3 | CASSRPFGTLNEQFF | TGTGCCAGCAGCCGCCCTTTCGGGACCCTCAATGAGCAGTTCTTC
. | 15 | TRBJ2-2 | . | TRBV7-8 | CASSLGRVEIGELFF | TGTGCCAGCAGCTTGGGCAGGGTCGAAATCGGGGAGCTGTTTTTT
. | 12 | TRBJ1-1 | . | TRBV3-1/TRBV3-2 | CASSQGTLEAFF | TGTGCCAGCAGCCAGGGGACTCTTGAAGCTTTCTTT
TRBD2 | 15 | TRBJ2-3 | . | TRBV5-4 | CASSETSGKSDTQYF | TGTGCCAGCAGCGAGACTAGCGGGAAGTCAGATACGCAGTATTTT
. | 15 | TRBJ2-7 | . | TRBV2 | CASRGLGRGQHEQYF | TGTGCCAGCAGGGGCCTTGGGAGGGGGCAGCACGAGCAGTACTTC
. | 14 | TRBJ1-2 | . | TRBV11-2 | CASSLDPVNYGYTF | TGTGCCAGCAGCTTAGATCCGGTTAACTATGGCTACACCTTC
. | 15 | TRBJ2-7 | . | TRBV6-2/TRBV6-3 | CASSYLGGTVGEQYF | TGTGCCAGCAGTTACTTGGGGGGGACAGTAGGCGAGCAGTACTTC
. | 14 | TRBJ1-4 | . | TRBV19 | CASRDVSTNEKLFF | TGTGCCAGTAGGGACGTGTCGACTAATGAAAAACTGTTTTTT
TRBD2 | 15 | TRBJ2-1 | . | TRBV5-6 | CASSLAGGGYNEQFF | TGTGCCAGCAGCTTGGCCGGCGGGGGGTACAATGAGCAGTTCTTC
. | 13 | TRBJ1-2 | . | TRBV4-1 | CASSQEGTYGYTF | TGCGCCAGCAGCCAAGAGGGAACCTATGGCTACACCTTC
TRBD2 | 13 | TRBJ2-7 | . | TRBV5-4 | CASSPSGTYEQYF | TGTGCCAGCAGCCCTAGCGGAACCTACGAGCAGTACTTC
TRBD2 | 14 | TRBJ2-1 | . | TRBV19 | CASSTWRESNEQFF | TGTGCCAGTAGTACTTGGCGGGAGTCCAATGAGCAGTTCTTC
. | 16 | TRBJ2-3 | . | TRBV6-5 | CASSYSTGGLGDTQYF | TGTGCCAGCAGTTACTCGACCGGGGGGCTGGGGGATACGCAGTATTTT